These T cell receptor beta chains were read from a single sample in a study of CD8 T cells in Susac syndrome. TCRdb re-derived calls from the immunoSEQ multiplex PCR reads in MiXCR, one entry per CDR3 protein. The table includes just over 150,000 distinct CDR3 sequences, roughly 94% detected once. Sequenced sample: CD8+ T cells from PBMCs. The receptor set was obtained from a human donor with multiple sclerosis. The CDR3 runs from the conserved cysteine through the conserved F or W. The D gene is left open where the match is weak. Not all rows give a size; the values are once, few, many and, for expanded clones, a class.

TRBV27	-	-	TRBJ2-1	TGTGCCAGCAGAGAATCAAGCTACTCCTACAATGAGCAGTTCTTC	CASRESSYSYNEQFF
TRBV20-1	-	-	TRBJ1-1	TGCAGTGCTAGTCCCGGGAGTAAGTTCACCACTGAAGCTTTCTTT	CSASPGSKFTTEAFF
TRBV5-5	few	-	TRBJ2-1	TGTGCCAGCAGTTCCAACAATGAGCAGTTCTTC	CASSSNNEQFF
TRBV5-1	once	-	TRBJ2-1	TGCGCCAGCAGCTGGAAGGGGGATAATGAGCAGTTCTTC	CASSWKGDNEQFF
TRBV28	-	-	TRBJ2-2	TGTGCCAGCAGCACAGGGGGGGCCGGGGAGCTGTTTTTT	CASSTGGAGELFF
TRBV27	-	-	TRBJ2-5	TGTGCCAGCAGTCCCCGTGACCAAGAGACCCAGTACTTC	CASSPRDQETQYF
TRBV29-1	once	TRBD1	TRBJ1-2	TGCAGCGTGTGGGGACAGTGGTCTGATGGCTACACCTTC	CSVWGQWSDGYTF
TRBV9	-	-	TRBJ1-2	TGTGCCAGTCGACACATTAACTATGGCTACACCTTC	CASRHINYGYTF
TRBV13	once	-	TRBJ2-7	TGTGCCAGCAGCTTAGGACAGGAAAACTCCTACGAGCAGTACTTC	CASSLGQENSYEQYF
TRBV12-3/TRBV12-4	-	TRBD2	TRBJ2-7	TGTGCCAGCACCAACACCCGGGACTACTCCTACGAGCAGTACTTC	CASTNTRDYSYEQYF
TRBV3-1	-	TRBD1	TRBJ1-1	TGTGCCAGCAGCCAACTAACCGGGACAGTGAACACTGAAGCTTTCTTT	CASSQLTGTVNTEAFF
TRBV29-1	-	-	TRBJ2-3	TGCAGCGTTCCTCGGGGCGGGCAAACCACAGATACGCAGTATTTT	CSVPRGGQTTDTQYF
TRBV12-3/TRBV12-4	-	TRBD2	TRBJ2-3	TGTGCCAGCAGCCCGACTAGCGGGGGGATCACAGATACGCAGTATTTT	CASSPTSGGITDTQYF
TRBV27	once	-	TRBJ1-1	TGTGCCAGCAGTATGTCCAGCAACACTGAAGCTTTCTTT	CASSMSSNTEAFF
TRBV7-9	-	TRBD2	TRBJ2-5	TGTGCCAGCAGTCCCCGGGCGGGGGGAATAGAGACCCAGTACTTC	CASSPRAGGIETQYF
TRBV4-1	-	-	TRBJ1-2	TGCGCCAGCAGCGACGTCGGGGGGGCCTATGGCTACACCTTC	CASSDVGGAYGYTF
TRBV30	-	-	TRBJ1-2	TGTGCCTGGGGAGCGACGGGCACTAACTATGGCTACACCTTC	CAWGATGTNYGYTF
TRBV20-1	-	-	TRBJ1-2	TGCAGTGCTAGAGAGAGGGGCAACTATGGCTACACCTTC	CSARERGNYGYTF
TRBV7-9	-	TRBD1	TRBJ2-7	TGTGCCAGCAGCCCGAGGGGGACAGGGTCCCACGAGCAGTACTTC	CASSPRGTGSHEQYF
TRBV19	-	-	TRBJ1-2	TGTGCCAGTACTGACAAGAGCTATGGCTACACCTTC	CASTDKSYGYTF
TRBV7-9	-	-	TRBJ2-5	TGTGCCAGCAGCCGACCCCCCCCGGACGGGTGGGAGACCCAGTACTTC	CASSRPPPDGWETQYF
TRBV4-2	once	-	TRBJ2-1	TGTGCCAGCAGCCCACGTACGGTCCTGGGGGAGCAGTTCTTC	CASSPRTVLGEQFF
TRBV6-5	-	TRBD2	TRBJ2-1	TGTGCCAGCAGCTCTGGACTAGCGTATGAGCAGTTCTTC	CASSSGLAYEQFF